These T cell receptor beta chains were read from a single sample in a study of regulatory T cells in long-lasting Graves disease. TCRdb recomputed calls from the multiplex PCR reads with MiXCR, one row per CDR3 protein. The sample has roughly 420,000 distinct CDR3 sequences; less than 20% are singletons. Specimen: peripheral blood mononuclear cells (PBMCs), collected at new diagnosis, from a patient treated with antithyroid drugs. The receptors were gathered from a female donor with Graves disease. CDR3s include the opening cysteine and the closing phenylalanine or tryptophan. The D gene is left open where the match is weak. Clone size, where shown, is once, few, many, or a class for clones that have expanded.

D gene	clone size	J gene	V gene	CDR3 DNA	CDR3 protein
NA	many	TRBJ2-7	TRBV27	TGTGCCAGCAAGGGTGGAAGGCAAGAGCAGTACTTC	CASKGGRQEQYF
NA	NA	TRBJ2-1	TRBV27	TGTGCCAGCAGTTTCTATCAGGGGGGAAACAATGAGCAGTTCTTC	CASSFYQGGNNEQFF
NA	many	TRBJ1-6	TRBV13	TGTGCCAGCAGCCCACGGGGGGGCTATAATTCACCCCTCCACTTT	CASSPRGGYNSPLHF
NA	many	TRBJ2-7	TRBV5-1	TGCGCCAGCAGCTTGGATCGGGCAGGGCGGAGAAACGAGCAGTACTTC	CASSLDRAGRRNEQYF
NA	many	TRBJ1-5	TRBV30	TGTGCCTGGAGATCCGGGGACCAGCCCCAGCATTTT	CAWRSGDQPQHF
TRBD2	many	TRBJ2-1	TRBV7-9	TGTGCCAGCATTACTAGCGGGGGCTACAATGAGCAGTTCTTC	CASITSGGYNEQFF
TRBD2	many	TRBJ2-3	TRBV7-2	TGTGCCAGCAGCTCGAGGACTAGCGGGAGATATACGCAGTATTTT	CASSSRTSGRYTQYF
TRBD2	many	TRBJ2-3	TRBV11-2	TGTGCCAGCAGCTGGGACGGGAGGGATACGCAGTATTTT	CASSWDGRDTQYF
NA	NA	TRBJ2-7	TRBV27	TGTGCCAGCAGTTTATCTCGATCTTTGCGGGATCCTTCCTACGAGCAGTACTTC	CASSLSRSLRDPSYEQYF
TRBD1	many	TRBJ1-1	TRBV7-3	TGTGCCAGCAGCTACCGACAGGGCAGAGAAGCTTTCTTT	CASSYRQGREAFF
TRBD2	few	TRBJ2-5	TRBV19	TGTGCCAGTAGTATTCGGCGGGAGATCCAAGAGACCCAGTACTTC	CASSIRREIQETQYF
TRBD1	many	TRBJ1-1	TRBV3-1	TGTGCCAGCAGCCCTACGCACCAGGGGGGAGTCGCTGAAGCTTTCTTT	CASSPTHQGGVAEAFF
TRBD2	many	TRBJ2-4	TRBV5-1	TGCGCCAGCAGCGCGGGACTATTAAGGGCCCCCGAGTACTTC	CASSAGLLRAPEYF
NA	many	TRBJ1-2	TRBV12-3/TRBV12-4	TGTGCCAGCAGTTTGAAGGCAGGAACCTATGGCTACACCTTC	CASSLKAGTYGYTF
TRBD2	few	TRBJ2-1	TRBV6-2/TRBV6-3	TGTGCCAGCAGTTGGGAGCGGGAGCTGGACAATGAGCAGTTCTTC	CASSWERELDNEQFF
NA	many	TRBJ2-2	TRBV6-1	TGTGCCAGCAGTGTGGAAGTGGGAACCGGGGAGCTGTTTTTT	CASSVEVGTGELFF
TRBD1	many	TRBJ1-5	TRBV27	TGTGCCAGCAGTTTTTCAGGGGGAGATCAGCCCCAGCATTTT	CASSFSGGDQPQHF
NA	NA	TRBJ2-3	TRBV7-9	TGTGCCAGCAGCTTTCCCGAAAAGGTCACAGATACGCAGTATTTT	CASSFPEKVTDTQYF
TRBD2	many	TRBJ2-3	TRBV14	TGTGCCAGCAGCCAAGGACTAGCGGGGACGAATACGCAGTATTTT	CASSQGLAGTNTQYF
NA	many	TRBJ2-2	TRBV5-1	TGCGCCAGCAGCTTGGGGGTACAGGCATCCCACAACACCGGGGAGCTGTTTTTT	CASSLGVQASHNTGELFF
TRBD2	many	TRBJ2-1	TRBV27	TGTGCCAGCAGTCCCGGGATAGCGGGAGGCCGCTACAATGAGCAGTTCTTC	CASSPGIAGGRYNEQFF
TRBD2	many	TRBJ2-5	TRBV7-9	TGTGCCAGCAGCCCAGGACTAACGGGGGGTATGCGGGGAGAGACCCAGTACTTC	CASSPGLTGGMRGETQYF
TRBD2	many	TRBJ2-7	TRBV28	TGTGCCAGCAGTTTACTCGACCCCGTGGGACTAGCGGGGCCCTACGAGCAGTACTTC	CASSLLDPVGLAGPYEQYF
TRBD1	few	TRBJ2-3	TRBV5-1	TGCGCCAGCAGCCCGGCGGACAGGACCACAGATACGCAGTATTTT	CASSPADRTTDTQYF
NA	many	TRBJ1-1	TRBV2	TGTGCCAGCAAGGACACCGGTGAAGCTTTCTTT	CASKDTGEAFF
NA	many	TRBJ1-2	TRBV6-5	TGTGCCAGCAGTTACAGTCCCCTAACCCTTCCAGGTCCCTATGGCTACACCTTC	CASSYSPLTLPGPYGYTF
NA	many	TRBJ1-6	TRBV11-2	TGTGCCAGCAGTTTAGAACCGGGTCTTAATTCACCCCTCCACTTT	CASSLEPGLNSPLHF
NA	many	TRBJ2-7	TRBV28	TGTGCGGCGGGCGAGGGGGTCTACGAGCAGTACTTC	CAAGEGVYEQYF
NA	many	TRBJ1-5	TRBV2	TGTGCCAGCAGTGAGCAGGGGATGAGCAATCAGCCCCAGCATTTT	CASSEQGMSNQPQHF
NA	NA	TRBJ1-5	TRBV28	TGTGCCAGCAGTTGGTTTGACAGCCGTAGCAATCAGCCCCAGCATTTT	CASSWFDSRSNQPQHF
NA	many	TRBJ2-1	TRBV6-9	TGTGCCAGCAGTTCCCTTAGCGGATACAATGAGCAGTTCTTC	CASSSLSGYNEQFF
TRBD1	many	TRBJ1-2	TRBV6-2/TRBV6-3	TGTGCCAGCAGACGGACTATAACAGGGGCCGGAGGCTACACCTTC	CASRRTITGAGGYTF
TRBD1	many	TRBJ1-2	TRBV2	TGTGCCAGCAGTCAGACAGGGTCGAATGGCTACACCTTC	CASSQTGSNGYTF
NA	many	TRBJ1-1	TRBV5-6	TGTGCCAGCAGCTTTGTTCCTACTGAAGCTTTCTTT	CASSFVPTEAFF
NA	NA	TRBJ2-7	TRBV28	TGTGCCAGCAGTCCCCCCGGGACTTCCTACGAGCAGTACTTC	CASSPPGTSYEQYF
NA	few	TRBJ1-1	TRBV7-9	TGTGCCAGCAGTCTGCCCGGGGCCCCTGAAGCTTTCTTT	CASSLPGAPEAFF
TRBD2	many	TRBJ2-1	TRBV28	TGTGCCAGCAGTCCCCCCGGGGGGGGGAGCTCCTACAATGAGCAGTTCTTC	CASSPPGGGSSYNEQFF
NA	NA	TRBJ2-1	TRBV4-1	TGCGCCAGCAGCCTCCTCGCGACAGGCGGGGGTGATGAGCAGTTCTTC	CASSLLATGGGDEQFF
NA	many	TRBJ2-1	TRBV27	TGTGCCAGCAGTTTAAAAGGCAGTTGGACTCGCGGGCAGTTCTTC	CASSLKGSWTRGQFF
TRBD2	many	TRBJ2-1	TRBV28	TGTGCCAGCAGTACTTTAGAACTAGCGGGAAACTACAATGAGCAGTTCTTC	CASSTLELAGNYNEQFF
NA	many	TRBJ2-5	TRBV15	TGTGCCACCAGCCCCCGCCAAGGGGGAGGGCCGAAGACCCAGTACTTC	CATSPRQGGGPKTQYF
NA	many	TRBJ2-2	TRBV6-1	TGTGCCAGCAGTACGGCAGGTCAGGAGCTTGGGACGAACACCGGGGAGCTGTTTTTT	CASSTAGQELGTNTGELFF
NA	many	TRBJ1-2	TRBV28	TGTGCCAGCAGTCAAACCGACCGAAGCTGGTATGGCTACACCTTC	CASSQTDRSWYGYTF
NA	NA	TRBJ1-1	TRBV20-1	TGCAGTCCGGCCGGACGAGGAGAGGTCAGGAACACTGAAGCTTCCTTT	CSPAGRGEVRNTEASF
NA	many	TRBJ2-7	TRBV20-1	TGCAGTGCTAGAATCCCCGGGACAATCTCCTACGAGCAGTACTTC	CSARIPGTISYEQYF
NA	many	TRBJ2-7	TRBV3-1	TGTGCCAGCAGCCAAGTGATCGACAGCGAGCAGTACTTC	CASSQVIDSEQYF